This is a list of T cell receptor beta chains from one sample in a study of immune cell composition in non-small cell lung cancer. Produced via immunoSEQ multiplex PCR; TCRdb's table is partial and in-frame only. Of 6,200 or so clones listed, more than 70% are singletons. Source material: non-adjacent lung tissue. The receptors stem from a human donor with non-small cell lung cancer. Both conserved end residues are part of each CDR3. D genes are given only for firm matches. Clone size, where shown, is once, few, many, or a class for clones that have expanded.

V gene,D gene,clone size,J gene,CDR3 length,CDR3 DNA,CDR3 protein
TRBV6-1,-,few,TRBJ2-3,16,TGTGCCAGCAGTGGCCTGGCGGGGAGGAAAACAGATACGCAGTATTTT,CASSGLAGRKTDTQYF
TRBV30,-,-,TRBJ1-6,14,TGTGCCTGGAGAGCAGACAGCCTCAATTCACCCCTCCACTTT,CAWRADSLNSPLHF
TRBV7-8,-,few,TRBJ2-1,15,TGTGCCAGCAGCTCACTAGCCCGACTCAACAATGAGCAGTTCTTC,CASSSLARLNNEQFF
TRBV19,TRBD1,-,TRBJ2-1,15,TGTGCCAGTAGTATTGGGGGACAGGGATACGAGGAGCAGTTCTTC,CASSIGGQGYEEQFF
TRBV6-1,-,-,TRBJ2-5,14,TGTGCCAGCAGTAAAGGGTTGGCACCTGAGACCCAGTACTTC,CASSKGLAPETQYF
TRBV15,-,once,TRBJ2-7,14,TGTGCCACCAGCGATGTGGCAGGGAGGACGGAGCAGTACTTC,CATSDVAGRTEQYF
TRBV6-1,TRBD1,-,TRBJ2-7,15,TGTGCCAGCAGCGGGACAGGGGTAGGTCCTTACGAGCAGTACTTC,CASSGTGVGPYEQYF
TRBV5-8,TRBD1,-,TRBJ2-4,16,TGTGCCAGCAGCTTGGAGGTGACAGGGGGCCTGAACATTCAGTACTTC,CASSLEVTGGLNIQYF
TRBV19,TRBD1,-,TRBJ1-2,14,TGTGCCAGTAGTATCTCTCCTGGACAGGGCGGCTACACCTTC,CASSISPGQGGYTF
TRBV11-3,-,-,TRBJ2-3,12,TGTGCCAGCAGCGCGGGTGGGCATACGCAGTATTTT,CASSAGGHTQYF
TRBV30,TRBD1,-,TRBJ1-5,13,TGTGCCTGGAGCTGGACAGGGGAACAGCCCCAGCATTTT,CAWSWTGEQPQHF
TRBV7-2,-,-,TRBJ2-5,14,TGTGCCAGCAGCTCTACAGGGATACGAGAGACCCAGTACTTC,CASSSTGIRETQYF
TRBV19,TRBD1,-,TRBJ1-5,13,TGTGCCAGTAGCTTGGACAGGGATCAGCCCCAGCATTTT,CASSLDRDQPQHF
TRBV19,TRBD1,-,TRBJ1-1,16,TGTGCCAGTAGTATGGGGACAGGCGGCATGAACACTGAAGCTTTCTTT,CASSMGTGGMNTEAFF
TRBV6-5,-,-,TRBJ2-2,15,TGTGCCAGCAGATCGGGACTCCTGAACACCGGGGAGCTGTTTTTT,CASRSGLLNTGELFF
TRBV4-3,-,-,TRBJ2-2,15,TGCGCCAGCAGCCAAGTAGCGCGGCATACCGGGGAGCTGTTTTTT,CASSQVARHTGELFF
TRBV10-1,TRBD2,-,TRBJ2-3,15,TGCGCCAGCAGCCTGGGTAGCGGGGTCGTAGATACGCAGTATTTT,CASSLGSGVVDTQYF
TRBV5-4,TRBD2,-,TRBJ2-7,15,TGTGCCAGCAGCTTGGCAGGTAGCGGGATGTACGAGCAGTACTTC,CASSLAGSGMYEQYF
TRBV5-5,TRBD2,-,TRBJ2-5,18,TGTGCCAGCAGCTTGGTCGCCACTAGCGGGGGGGTGGTAGAGACCCAGTACTTC,CASSLVATSGGVVETQYF
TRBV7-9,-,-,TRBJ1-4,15,TGTGCCAGCAGCTTCGCCGGGACTAGGGATGAAAAACTGTTTTTT,CASSFAGTRDEKLFF
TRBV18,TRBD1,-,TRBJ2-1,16,TGTGCCAGCTCACCACCTTCAGGGGGCGTGTACAATGAGCAGTTCTTC,CASSPPSGGVYNEQFF
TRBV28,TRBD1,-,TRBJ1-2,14,TGTGCCAGCCGGCAGGGGACAGTCGCCTATGGCTACACCTTC,CASRQGTVAYGYTF
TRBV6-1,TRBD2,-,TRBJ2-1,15,TGTGCCAGCAGTTCCGGGACTAGCGGTTACAATGAGCAGTTCTTC,CASSSGTSGYNEQFF
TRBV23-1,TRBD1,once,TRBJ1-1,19,TGCGCCAGCAGTCAACGTGCCGGGCAGGGGGCCCGGGAGAACACTGAAGCTTTCTTT,CASSQRAGQGARENTEAFF
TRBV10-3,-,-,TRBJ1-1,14,TGTGCCATCAGTGAGTCGCAACAGTACACTGAAGCTTTCTTT,CAISESQQYTEAFF
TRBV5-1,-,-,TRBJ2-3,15,TGCGCCAGCAGCGTGATCACAGGTAGCACAGATACGCAGTATTTT,CASSVITGSTDTQYF
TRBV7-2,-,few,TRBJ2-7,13,TGTGCCAGCAGCTTATTACAGGCCTACGAGCAGTACTTC,CASSLLQAYEQYF
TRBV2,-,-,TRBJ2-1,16,TGTGCCAGCAGGGGTTCCACCGGGACTCTTTTGGATGAGCAGTTCTTC,CASRGSTGTLLDEQFF
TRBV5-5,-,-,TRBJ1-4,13,TGTGCCAGCAGCTTGTTACCTAAGGAAAAACTGTTTTTT,CASSLLPKEKLFF
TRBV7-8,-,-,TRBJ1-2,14,TGTGCCAGCAGCTTATTCGGGGTTTCGTATGGCTACACCTTC,CASSLFGVSYGYTF
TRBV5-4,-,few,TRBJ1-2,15,TGTGCCAGCAGCTTGTTCGGGGGGTTGGACTATGGCTACACCTTC,CASSLFGGLDYGYTF
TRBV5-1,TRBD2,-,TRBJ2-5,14,TGCGCCAGCAGCTCCGGGACTAGGATGGAGACCCAGTACTTC,CASSSGTRMETQYF
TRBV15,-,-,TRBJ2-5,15,TGTGCCACCAGCAGAAACGGCGGGTTCGAAGAGACCCAGTACTTC,CATSRNGGFEETQYF
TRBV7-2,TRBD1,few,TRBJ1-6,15,TGTGCCAGCAGCTTATGGGGACAGGGGTCTTCACCCCTCCACTTT,CASSLWGQGSSPLHF
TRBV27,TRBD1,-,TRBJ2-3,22,TGTGCCAGCAGTTTAATAACCATTTTTGGTGAGCCTAACAGGGGGGACACAGATACGCAGTATTTT,CASSLITIFGEPNRGDTDTQYF
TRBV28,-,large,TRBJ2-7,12,TGTGCCAGCAGTACCGGGGGATACGAGCAGTACTTC,CASSTGGYEQYF
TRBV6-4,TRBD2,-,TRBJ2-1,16,TGTGCCAGCAGCGCGGGGGGAGGGGCTGGCTACAATGAGCAGTTCTTC,CASSAGGGAGYNEQFF
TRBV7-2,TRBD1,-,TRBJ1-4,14,TGTGCCAGCAGCTTAGGGACAGGGGGTGAAAAACTGTTTTTT,CASSLGTGGEKLFF
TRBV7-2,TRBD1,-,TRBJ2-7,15,TGTGCCAGCAGCTTTACCGGGACAGGGAATTACGAGCAGTACTTC,CASSFTGTGNYEQYF
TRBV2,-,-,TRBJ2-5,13,TGTGCCAGCAGTCAGGAACAGAAAGAGACCCAGTACTTC,CASSQEQKETQYF
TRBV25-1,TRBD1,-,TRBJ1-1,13,TGTGCCAGCAAAGGGACAGTGAACACTGAAGCTTTCTTT,CASKGTVNTEAFF
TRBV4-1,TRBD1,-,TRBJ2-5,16,TGCGCCAGCAGCCAAGGGGTGGGGACAGCCCAAGAGACCCAGTACTTC,CASSQGVGTAQETQYF
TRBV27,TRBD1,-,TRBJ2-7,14,TGTGCCAGCAGTTTACGGGACAGACCCTACGAGCAGTACTTC,CASSLRDRPYEQYF
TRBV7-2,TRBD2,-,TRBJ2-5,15,TGTGCCAGCAGCTTACCGACTAGCGGGACAGAGACCCAGTACTTC,CASSLPTSGTETQYF
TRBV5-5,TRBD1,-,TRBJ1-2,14,TGTGCCAGCAGCTTGGAGGGACAGGGTTGGGGCTACACCTTC,CASSLEGQGWGYTF
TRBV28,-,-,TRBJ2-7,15,TGTGCCAGCAGTTTCTCTGGACTACAGACCTACGAGCAGTACTTC,CASSFSGLQTYEQYF
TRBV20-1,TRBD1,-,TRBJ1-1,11,TGCAGGACAGGGATGAACACTGAAGCTTTCTTT,CRTGMNTEAFF
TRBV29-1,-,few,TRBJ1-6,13,TGCAGCGCCCGCGACAGATACAATTCACCCCTCCACTTT,CSARDRYNSPLHF
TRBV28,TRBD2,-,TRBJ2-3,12,TGTGCCAGCAGGACTAGCGAGGATACGCAGTATTTT,CASRTSEDTQYF
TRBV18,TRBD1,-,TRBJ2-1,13,TGTGCCAGCTCAACAGGGGTTAGGGATGAGCAGTTCTTC,CASSTGVRDEQFF
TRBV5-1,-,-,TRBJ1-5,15,TGCGCCAGCAGGGAAAACCCCTCTGAGCGGCAGCCCCAGCATTTT,CASRENPSERQPQHF
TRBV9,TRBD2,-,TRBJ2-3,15,TGTGCCAGCAGCGTATTAGCGGGGGGGGTAGATACGCAGTATTTT,CASSVLAGGVDTQYF
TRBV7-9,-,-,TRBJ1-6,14,TGTGCCAGCAGCACGGGACACCATAATTCACCCCTCCACTTT,CASSTGHHNSPLHF
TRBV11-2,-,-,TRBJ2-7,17,TGTGCCAGCAGCTCCTCTGGGACATCCGCCCTAAGCTACGAGCAGTACTTC,CASSSSGTSALSYEQYF
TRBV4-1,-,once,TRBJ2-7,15,TGCGCCAGCAGCCAAGTGGGACAACGATTTCTCCTACAGTACTTC,CASSQVGQRFLLQYF